This is a list of T cell receptor beta chains from one sample in a study of CD8 T cells in Susac syndrome. From the immunoSEQ multiplex PCR reads, TCRdb called clonotypes with MiXCR, one entry per CDR3 protein. The sample holds approximately 180,000 distinct CDR3 sequences, around 95% seen once. Specimen: CD4+ T cells from PBMCs. All receptors derive from a human donor with multiple sclerosis. Both conserved end residues are part of each CDR3.

TRBV6-6,14,CASSYSGDNSPLHF
TRBV7-6,17,CASSLGPPGSNTGELFF
TRBV5-1,14,CASSGDAASYEQYF
TRBV3-1,18,CASSQVDGARGGSYEQYF
TRBV29-1,15,CSVERGGRGGTEAFF
TRBV29-1,14,CSVEWAGGDYGYTF
TRBV7-9,14,CASSTGQTQETQYF
TRBV5-1,13,CASSPQGDYEQYF
TRBV30,15,CAWSKREQINQPQHF
TRBV3-1,15,CASSQGGASETEAFF
TRBV30,13,CAWSQTANTEAFF
TRBV20-1,13,CSASSSDYYEQYF
TRBV12-3/TRBV12-4,13,CASSLEVYYEQYF
TRBV3-1,14,CASSLSGATDTQYF
TRBV15,15,CATSRGTSGGDTQYF
TRBV14,13,CASSRDGSYGYTF
TRBV29-1,14,CSVVLGQGNYGYTF
TRBV30,15,CAWAPGGSYNSPLHF
TRBV27,16,CASAPAQGAYNQPQHF
TRBV29-1,15,CSVVIGTRDTDTQYF
TRBV6-6,15,CASSFTRRYSYEQYF
TRBV6-2/TRBV6-3,13,CASSYGRSQPQHF
TRBV2,15,CASSASGGNTGELFF
TRBV14,15,CASSSLVGDGNTIYF
TRBV20-1,14,CSANMLVVGNEQFF
TRBV29-1,11,CSLGRGNEQFF
TRBV18,15,CASTPGGSSYNEQFF
TRBV5-1,13,CASSLNVDTEAFF
TRBV30,15,CAWSARGTTKNIQYF
TRBV30,13,CAWSPSMNYGYTF
TRBV24-1,16,CATSDLGTGGGGEQFF
TRBV20-1,15,CSARADRPGDGELFF